This entry describes one T cell receptor (beta chain). Its antigen is not identified. The sample is drawn from a study of spatial heterogeneity in lung cancer. Study in general: Each time, sequencing found more beta-chain sequences than alpha-chain sequences. Findings of the study overall: The appearance of ubiquitous expanded tumor TCRs in blood was greater at resection than follow-up.

CDR1 KGHDR and CDR2 SFDVKD come from the germline V gene. There are 13 residues in the CDR3. The V end lost 4 bases, the J end lost 4 bases, and 10 bases lay between the germline ends. Each TCR cDNA molecule bore a unique molecular identifier. TCRdb reanalysed the 5' RACE reads using MiXCR and keeps one entry per CDR3 protein. Altogether almost 75,000 distinct CDR3 sequences are present, approximately 12% being singletons, with the ten largest covering 7.2%. Time point specified: sample taken at primary tumor resection. Without sorting, whole RNA was sequenced from tumor, nontumor lung or frozen PBMC. Samples came from roughly 72 TRACERx patients with untreated early-stage lung cancer.

The sample consisted of PBMCs, taken at surgery. The receptor was derived from a male donor with early-stage non-small cell lung cancer. The genes are TRBV24-1 and TRBJ2-7, with D perhaps TRBD1 or TRBD2 (5 bases each). CDR3 in DNA: TGTGCCACCAGTGAGGGGACCTTTTACGAGCAGTACTTC. It encodes CATSEGTFYEQYF.